Listed here are 27 T cell receptor beta chains from one sample, sequenced in a study of T cell repertoires in aging, cancer and after chemotherapy. Peripheral blood genomic DNA, not sorted cells or RNA, was the template. TRB rearrangements spanning V, D and J were amplified using mixed TRB-A/B primers. TCRdb analysed the multiplex PCR reads with MiXCR anew, one entry per CDR3 protein. The top ten clones hold roughly a tenth of a sample with about 9,800 distinct CDR3 sequences, less than 45% of them seen once. What was sequenced was blood. These receptors came from a human donor in good health.

This chain joins TRBV10-3 and TRBJ2-1; no clear D. V was clipped by 6 bases and J by 4 bases, with 10 bases between them. Germline CDR1 and CDR2: ENHRY and SYGVKD. The CDR3 totals 13 residues. The CDR3, as DNA: TGTGCCATCAGCGAAGGGATTTACAATGAGCAGTTCTTC. Translation: CAISEGIYNEQFF.

V and J are TRBV15 and TRBJ2-7; D is perhaps TRBD1 (5 bases). CDR3 size: 13 residues. Trimming stripped 1 base from V and 3 bases from J, with 7 bases between. Germline V gene sequence: CDR1 LNHNV, CDR2 YYDKDF (reference sequence). Here the CDR3 reads CATSRGRDYEQYF. The DNA for the CDR3 is TGTGCCACCAGCAGAGGCAGGGACTACGAGCAGTACTTC.

This clonotype ranks as medium-sized. This sequence joins TRBV29-1 and TRBJ2-1, with 8 nucleotides matching TRBD1. From germline, CDR1 is SQVTM and CDR2 ANQGSEA. The junction had 18 bases not matched to a gene; V was cut back by 6 bases and J by 8 bases. This CDR3 region has 16 residues. The CDR3 nucleotides are TGCAGCGTGGCAGATGCCGGGACAGGAGGATGGCATGAGCAGTTCTTC. Protein sequence: CSVADAGTGGWHEQFF.

The V call is TRBV11-1, the J call TRBJ2-1; no clear D gene. V was shortened by 5 bases and J by 2 bases, with 4 bases between the two germline ends. The CDR3 sequence is 12 residues long. Germline CDR1 reads SGHAT; CDR2 reads FQDESV (reference sequence). The DNA of the CDR3 is TGTGCCAGCAGCCTAACCTACAATGAGCAGTTCTTC. Protein sequence: CASSLTYNEQFF. The variable domain in full, completed from reference TRBV11-1 and TRBJ2-1, reads EAEVAQSPRYKITEKSQAVAFWCDPISGHATLYWYRQILGQGPELLVQFQDESVVDDSQLPKDRFSAERLKGVDSTLKIQPAELGDSAMYLCASSLTYNEQFFGPGTRLTVL.

This clonotype was seen more than once but under ten times. The chain joins TRBV11-1 to TRBJ1-4; D gene ambiguous. Germline V gene sequence: CDR1 SGHAT, CDR2 FQDESV (reference sequence). There are 13 residues in the CDR3. Trimming left V 5 bases short and J 3 bases short, with 7 bases between. The CDR3 here is CASSRMANEKLFF. CDR3 in DNA: TGTGCCAGCAGCCGCATGGCTAATGAAAAACTGTTTTTT.

The V and J genes are TRBV6-6 and TRBJ2-7; 8 bases map to TRBD1. The V and J ends lost 6 bases and 2 bases, in that order; junction bases with no gene match: 3. CDR3 size: 13 residues. The germline CDR1 and CDR2 sequences are MNHNY and SVGAGI (reference sequence). Written as DNA, the CDR3 is TGTGCCAGCAGCACAGGGGGACCCTACGAGCAGTACTTC. Translating it yields CASSTGGPYEQYF.

V gene TRBV11-1 combines with J gene TRBJ2-3; D is possibly TRBD2 (5 bases). With 3 bases removed from V and 5 bases from J, the gap between germline ends came to 15 bases. This CDR3 comprises 15 residues. The germline CDR1 and CDR2 sequences are SGHAT and FQDESV (reference sequence). CDR3 DNA: TGTGCCAGCAGCTTGGTGGGATCAGCGGTAGATACGCAGTATTTT. This gives the protein CASSLVGSAVDTQYF.

The chain recombines TRBV19 with TRBJ1-2; D gene ambiguous. V was shortened by 5 bases and J by 8 bases, with 27 bases between the two germline ends. Germline lookup yields CDR1 LNHDA and CDR2 SQIVND (reference sequence). The CDR3 loop spans 17 amino acids. CDR3 sequence reads: CASSPGSLVVRWRGYTF. Here the CDR3 DNA reads TGTGCCAGTAGTCCCGGGTCCCTCGTGGTGCGATGGAGGGGCTACACCTTC.

The chain has TRBV19 and TRBJ2-7; 9 positions agree with TRBD1. Per the germline V gene, CDR1 is LNHDA and CDR2 is SQIVND (reference sequence). Trimming at V came to 8 bases and at J to 3 bases, leaving 8 bases not matched to a gene. This CDR3 contains 14 residues. The CDR3 DNA reads as TGTGCCAGTGGGACCGGGACAGGGATCTACGAGCAGTACTTC. Translation gives CASGTGTGIYEQYF.

The V and J genes are TRBV6-6 and TRBJ2-1; no clear D. Germline assignment: CDR1 MNHNY and CDR2 SVGAGI (reference sequence). Trimming shortened V by 0 bases and J by 9 bases, and 3 bases separated the two germline ends. The CDR3 consists of 11 residues. Here the CDR3 reads CASSYSSEQFF. CDR3 coding DNA: TGTGCCAGCAGTTACTCGAGTGAGCAGTTCTTC.

A few counts support this clonotype. This chain uses TRBV7-2 with TRBJ2-1; the D gene is possibly TRBD1 (6 bases). CDR3 length: 15 amino acids. The V end lost 1 base, the J end lost 0 bases, and 7 bases lay between the germline ends. Germline CDR1 reads SGHTA; CDR2 reads FQGNSA. CDR3 protein: CASSLGGPSYNEQFF. CDR3 coding DNA: TGTGCCAGCAGCTTAGGGGGGCCCTCCTACAATGAGCAGTTCTTC.

The rearrangement links TRBV11-1 to TRBJ2-2; TRBD2 matches at 11 bases. This CDR3 region has 15 residues. The V segment lost 3 bases and the J segment 3 bases; nucleotides outside the gene matches: 0. Germline-derived CDR1 and CDR2 are SGHAT and FQDESV (reference sequence). This CDR3 is CASSFSGRDTGELFF. Written as DNA, the CDR3 is TGTGCCAGCAGCTTTAGCGGGAGGGACACCGGGGAGCTGTTTTTT. Full variable domain (remainder filled in from reference TRBV11-1 and TRBJ2-2): EAEVAQSPRYKITEKSQAVAFWCDPISGHATLYWYRQILGQGPELLVQFQDESVVDDSQLPKDRFSAERLKGVDSTLKIQPAELGDSAMYLCASSFSGRDTGELFFGEGSRLTVL.

This clonotype appeared a few times. The chain links TRBV6-5 to TRBJ2-7, with D possibly being TRBD1 or TRBD2 (5 bases each). CDR1 MNHEY and CDR2 SVGAGI come from the germline V gene. CDR3 length equals 13 residues. The ends were cut back, 6 bases at V and 2 bases at J, with 11 bases in the middle. The CDR3 nucleotides are TGTGCCAGCAGGGAGAGGGGACCCTACGAGCAGTACTTC. This sequence encodes CASRERGPYEQYF.

The gene calls are TRBV30 and TRBJ2-6, with a tentative D call TRBD1 (5 bases). Trimming stripped 5 bases from V and 0 bases from J, with 5 bases between. Germline V gene sequence: CDR1 GTSNPN, CDR2 SVGIG (reference sequence). The CDR3 is made up of 13 amino acids. In nucleotides, the CDR3 is TGTGCCTGGGGACACTCTGGGGCCAACGTCCTGACTTTC. This encodes CAWGHSGANVLTF. Using reference TRBV30 and TRBJ2-6 for the parts outside the CDR3, the full variable domain is SQTIHQWPATLVQPVGSPLSLECTVEGTSNPNLYWYRQAAGRGLQLLFYSVGIGQISSEVPQNLSASRPQDRQFILSSKKLLLSDSGFYLCAWGHSGANVLTFGAGSRLTVL.

In its sample, this clonotype was seen a few times. V is TRBV7-9 and J is TRBJ2-7, with D tentatively TRBD2 (5 bases). Trimming left V 7 bases short and J 5 bases short, with 12 bases between. This CDR3 has 12 amino acids. CDR1 SEHNR and CDR2 FQNEAQ come from the germline V gene (reference sequence). In nucleotides, the CDR3 is TGTGCCAGCACCCCGGGGTCCAACGAGCAGTACTTC. Its protein product is CASTPGSNEQYF. The whole variable domain, filled in from reference TRBV7-9 and TRBJ2-7, reads DTGVSQNPRHKITKRGQNVTFRCDPISEHNRLYWYRQTLGQGPEFLTYFQNEAQLEKSRLLSDRFSAERPKGSFSTLEIQRTEQGDSAMYLCASTPGSNEQYFGPGTRLTVT.

The chain recombines TRBV5-1 with TRBJ2-3; D perhaps matches TRBD2 (6 bases). Per germline, CDR1 SGHRS and CDR2 YFSETQ. Trimming left V 4 bases short and J 0 bases short, with 12 bases between. CDR3 length equals 15 residues. The CDR3 loop is CASSRAGSSTDTQYF. CDR3 nucleotides: TGCGCCAGCAGCCGGGCGGGGTCTAGCACAGATACGCAGTATTTT.

V gene TRBV7-2 combines with J gene TRBJ2-7; 9 bases are a match to TRBD1. CDR1 SGHTA and CDR2 FQGNSA come from the germline V gene. V lost 1 base, J lost 2 bases, and 9 bases stayed unmatched. This CDR3 is 17 amino acids long. In DNA, the CDR3 is TGTGCCAGCAGCTTAGGTCTATCCCGGGACAGGGCCTACGAGCAGTACTTC. Protein sequence: CASSLGLSRDRAYEQYF.

This clonotype has more than one count but fewer than ten. V gene TRBV10-3 combines with J gene TRBJ2-3; TRBD2 might be the D (6 bases). CDR3 length: 14 amino acids. Trimming cost V 8 bases and J 1 base, with 13 bases left between them. Per germline, CDR1 ENHRY and CDR2 SYGVKD. The CDR3 sequence: CAIASPGGTDTQYF. For the CDR3, the DNA is TGTGCCATCGCATCCCCGGGGGGCACAGATACGCAGTATTTT.

By share of the sample, this clonotype is medium-sized. In nucleotides, the CDR3 is TGTGCCAGTAGTATGCAGGGGGGGATTTACGAGCAGTACTTC. It specifies CASSMQGGIYEQYF. The chain couples TRBV19 to TRBJ2-7, with D perhaps assigned TRBD1 or TRBD2 (7 bases each). The CDR3 loop spans 14 amino acids. V was cut by 3 bases and J by 4 bases, with 13 bases left in between. Germline-derived CDR1 and CDR2 are LNHDA and SQIVND (reference sequence).

Turning to this clonotype: The CDR3 carries no conserved terminal phenylalanine or tryptophan, so it likely arises from a read error. The chain is built from TRBV6-6 and TRBJ2-2, with a possible D match to TRBD2 (6 bases). CDR3 length equals 13 residues. Germline V lookup: CDR1 MNHNY, CDR2 SVGAGI (reference sequence). The V and J ends lost 6 bases and 5 bases respectively, with 10 bases between them. Here the CDR3 DNA reads TGTGCCAGCAGCGGGAGCGGGACCGGGGAGCTGTTTTAT. Encoded protein: CASSGSGTGELFY.

As regards this clonotype: Given a much more abundant clone one base away, this may be a read error. This CDR3 is CSVPMNRGLSTEVFF. The CDR3 nucleotides are TGCAGCGTTCCCATGAATCGAGGGTTAAGCACTGAAGTTTTCTTT. This sequence joins TRBV29-1 and TRBJ1-1; D unresolved. Germline values: CDR1 SQVTM, CDR2 ANQGSEA. The length of the CDR3 is 15 residues.

The J gene is TRBJ1-1, the V gene TRBV6-1; weak D call: TRBD1 (5 bases). The germline V and J ends were trimmed by 5 bases and 0 bases, with 7 bases remaining between them. CDR3 length: 13 residues. Germline-derived CDR1 and CDR2 are MNHNS and SASEGT. CDR3 amino acids: CASSRTLNTEAFF. The CDR3, as DNA: TGTGCCAGCAGTAGGACACTGAACACTGAAGCTTTCTTT.

By share of the sample, this clonotype is medium-sized. The chain employs TRBV19 and TRBJ2-2; 7 nucleotides line up with TRBD2. The CDR3 spans 16 residues. Germline V CDR1 and CDR2: LNHDA, SQIVND (reference sequence). V was pared by 7 bases and J by 5 bases, with 13 bases of the junction left unmatched. The CDR3 is CASKGVTSGTTGELFF. The DNA for the CDR3 is TGTGCCAGTAAAGGAGTAACCAGCGGGACGACCGGGGAGCTGTTTTTT.

By its share, this clonotype is medium-sized. The rearrangement joins TRBV27 to TRBJ2-5; a weak D match, TRBD1 (6 bases). V was trimmed by 2 bases and J by 7 bases, leaving 11 bases between them. The CDR3 has 13 residues. Germline CDR1 reads MNHEY; CDR2 reads SMNVEV (reference sequence). This CDR3 is CASSLGGGWTQYF. The DNA for the CDR3 is TGTGCCAGCAGTTTAGGGGGCGGGTGGACCCAGTACTTC.

The chain is built from TRBV27 and TRBJ1-1; D is ambiguous. This CDR3 has 15 residues. V lost 0 bases to trimming and J lost 6 bases, with 14 bases between them. The germline V gene encodes CDR1 MNHEY and CDR2 SMNVEV (reference sequence). In DNA, the CDR3 is TGTGCCAGCAGTTTATCGGGAAGTGTTATAGCTGAAGCTTTCTTT. Its translation is CASSLSGSVIAEAFF.

CDR3 residues: CASSLGPGWEQYF. The CDR3 nucleotides are TGTGCCAGCAGCTTGGGCCCGGGGTGGGAGCAGTACTTC. This sequence joins TRBV5-4 and TRBJ2-7, with D possibly matching TRBD2 (5 bases). The length of the CDR3 is 13 residues. Trimming took 0 bases from V and 7 from J, leaving 11 bases between them. In germline, CDR1 is SGHNT, CDR2 YYREEE (reference sequence).

V usage is TRBV10-3 and J usage is TRBJ2-1, with D hard to call. V gave up 2 bases and J gave up 0 bases, with 5 bases separating them. The CDR3 is made up of 14 amino acids. The germline V gene encodes CDR1 ENHRY and CDR2 SYGVKD. CDR3 protein: CAISEDGSYNEQFF. Here the CDR3 DNA reads TGTGCCATCAGTGAGGACGGCTCCTACAATGAGCAGTTCTTC.